Following are 23 T cell receptor beta chains from one sample sequenced in a study of blood T cells in healthy people across ages. The use of a sample-barcoded 5' primer and a J-beta primer mix characterized a second PCR of roughly 7 to 11 cycles. Each CDR3 protein is one row after TCRdb ran MiXCR on the 5' RACE reads. The repertoire holds about 1 million distinct CDR3 sequences, with 20% to 25% as singletons. This same sample was also part of a study on T cells of mothers and their children.

Sequencing was performed on blood. The receptors were gathered from a girl aged 2 to 9 in good health.

This rearrangement joins TRBV5-1 to TRBJ1-1; 9 nucleotides line up with TRBD1. Germline-derived CDR1 and CDR2 are SGHRS and YFSETQ. The CDR3 contains 20 residues. Losses at the gene ends were 2 bases for V and 0 bases for J; bases not matched to a gene: 17. Written as DNA, the CDR3 is TGCGCCAGCAGCTTTGCTTGGTACAGGGGGCCTTTTTCCATGAACACTGAAGCTTTCTTT. Amino acids: CASSFAWYRGPFSMNTEAFF.

This clonotype showed up just a few times. The rearrangement links TRBV15 to TRBJ1-3; D is undetermined. CDR3 size: 15 residues. V was clipped by 3 bases and J by 7 bases, with 16 bases between them. CDR1 and CDR2 (germline): LNHNV, YYDKDF (reference sequence). CDR3 in amino acids: CATSSANDPGNTIYF. The CDR3 DNA reads as TGTGCCACCAGCAGCGCAAACGATCCCGGGAACACCATATATTTT.

The V and J genes are TRBV2 and TRBJ1-5; tentative D call: TRBD1 (6 bases). V shed 4 bases and J shed 0 bases, with 10 bases lying between them. The V gene's germline CDR1 is SNHLY and CDR2 FYNNEI. The CDR3 runs to 15 residues. CDR3 coding DNA: TGTGCCAGCAGTGGCGGACAGTTTAGCAATCAGCCCCAGCATTTT. It translates to CASSGGQFSNQPQHF.

Only a few counts were recorded for this clonotype. J is TRBJ2-7 and V is TRBV5-1; D is unclear. This CDR3 contains 13 residues. Trimming left V 2 bases short and J 3 bases short, with 9 bases between. In germline, CDR1 is SGHRS, CDR2 YFSETQ. For the CDR3, the DNA is TGCGCCAGCAGCTTTCCAGACAACTACGAGCAGTACTTC. Residues: CASSFPDNYEQYF.

The V call is TRBV12-3 or TRBV12-4, the J call TRBJ1-4; D ambiguous. Deletions cut 7 bases from V and 8 bases from J, with 11 bases between. This CDR3 contains 12 residues. CDR3 loop: CASTLGTEKLFF. For the CDR3, the DNA is TGTGCCAGCACCTTGGGTACAGAAAAACTGTTTTTT.

The rearrangement links TRBV13 to TRBJ2-5, with D tentatively TRBD1 or TRBD2 (6 bases each). The germline V gene has CDR1 PRHDT and CDR2 FYEKMQ (reference sequence). The germline V and J ends were trimmed by 0 bases and 3 bases, with 11 bases remaining between them. The CDR3 extends over 15 amino acids. CDR3 residues: CASSLGGGIEETQYF. CDR3 DNA sequence: TGTGCCAGCAGCTTAGGAGGGGGGATTGAAGAGACCCAGTACTTC. Supplemented by reference TRBV13 and TRBJ2-5, the full variable domain reads AAGVIQSPRHLIKEKRETATLKCYPIPRHDTVYWYQQGPGQDPQFLISFYEKMQSDKGSIPDRFSAQQFSDYHSELNMSSLELGDSALYFCASSLGGGIEETQYFGPGTRLLVL.

Only a few counts were recorded for this clonotype. The rearrangement joins TRBV29-1 to TRBJ2-6; D call uncertain. Germline CDR1 SQVTM, CDR2 ANQGSEA. Trimming removed 0 bases at V and 2 bases at J, with 8 bases between. CDR3 length: 15 residues. The CDR3 protein is CSVEDVTAGANVLTF. In DNA, the CDR3 is TGCAGCGTTGAAGACGTAACTGCTGGGGCCAACGTCCTGACTTTC.

The chain links TRBV11-2 to TRBJ2-4; 7 nucleotides agree with TRBD1. Germline V CDR1 and CDR2: SGHAT, FQNNGV. The CDR3 extends over 15 amino acids. Trimming took 0 bases from V and 8 from J; bases not matched to a gene: 7. The CDR3 DNA follows: TGTGCCAGCAGCTTAGAGGGTAACAGGGGCCACATTCAGTACTTC. Its translation is CASSLEGNRGHIQYF.

Points on this clonotype: One end of the junction is discordant with germline, which a read error may explain. The chain carries TRBV20-1 and TRBJ2-1; D call uncertain. This CDR3 has 14 amino acids. Germline CDR1 DFQATT, CDR2 SNEGSKA (reference sequence). CDR3 nucleotide sequence: TGCAGCGCTAGAGAACCCTTAACTTACAATGAGCAGTTCTTC. Amino acid sequence: CSAREPLTYNEQFF.

V gene TRBV5-4 combines with J gene TRBJ2-2; 7 nucleotides agree with TRBD2. Germline-derived CDR1 and CDR2 are SGHNT and YYREEE (reference sequence). This CDR3 has 15 residues. Germline trimming cut 0 bases from V and 3 bases from J; bases unmatched to any gene: 2. CDR3 region: CASSLGAGDTGELFF. The CDR3 nucleotides read TGTGCCAGCAGCTTGGGGGCGGGGGACACCGGGGAGCTGTTTTTT.

The V and J genes are TRBV2 and TRBJ2-4; the D is unclear. The V end lost 4 bases, the J end lost 0 bases, and 10 bases lay between the germline ends. CDR1 is SNHLY, CDR2 FYNNEI, per germline. CDR3 size: 15 residues. The CDR3: CASSGNAGAKNIQYF. DNA for the CDR3: TGTGCCAGCAGTGGTAATGCAGGAGCCAAAAACATTCAGTACTTC.

The J gene is TRBJ1-1, the V gene TRBV7-8, with 7 bases identical to TRBD1. Germline lookup yields CDR1 SGHVS and CDR2 FQNEAQ. This CDR3 is built from 14 residues. V was pared by 9 bases and J by 2 bases, with 9 bases of the junction left unmatched. In DNA form, the CDR3 reads TGTGCCAGAAAAGCGGGACAGAAAAACACTGAAGCTTTCTTT. Translation gives CARKAGQKNTEAFF. The complete variable domain, with remaining parts taken from reference TRBV7-8 and TRBJ1-1, reads GAGVSQSPRYKVAKRGQDVALRCDPISGHVSLFWYQQALGQGPEFLTYFQNEAQLDKSGLPSDRFFAERPEGSVSTLKIQRTQQEDSAVYLCARKAGQKNTEAFFGQGTRLTVV.

The table lists this clonotype with a few counts. The chain joins TRBV7-3 to TRBJ2-5; D is possibly TRBD2 (5 bases). The CDR3 has 13 residues. V dropped 5 bases and J dropped 5 bases, with 12 bases sitting between them. Germline V gene lookup returns CDR1 SGHTA and CDR2 FQGTGA. CDR3 residues: CASSPRDSETQYF. CDR3 sequence (DNA): TGTGCCAGCAGCCCTCGGGATTCGGAGACCCAGTACTTC.

This clonotype came up a few times. The CDR3 sequence is CASSPVANSPLHF. DNA for the CDR3: TGTGCCAGCAGTCCCGTAGCTAATTCACCCCTCCACTTT. V and J are TRBV12-3 or TRBV12-4 and TRBJ1-6, with D hard to call. The CDR3 spans 13 residues. V lost 5 bases and J 6 bases, leaving 8 bases between the germline ends.

The CDR3 protein is CASSSRGGQVGSYNSPLHF. CDR3 coding DNA: TGTGCCAGCAGCAGCAGGGGCGGACAAGTTGGTTCCTATAATTCACCCCTCCACTTT. The chain uses TRBV11-2 and TRBJ1-6; D possibly corresponds to TRBD1 (6 bases). CDR3 length equals 19 residues. The germline V and J ends were trimmed by 5 bases and 1 base, with 21 bases remaining between them. Germline CDR1 reads SGHAT; CDR2 reads FQNNGV.

This clonotype was detected many times. The chain carries TRBV7-2 and TRBJ2-2, with unresolved D. The length of the CDR3 is 12 residues. V was pared by 1 base and J by 8 bases, with 5 bases between. Germline lookup yields CDR1 SGHTA and CDR2 FQGNSA. The CDR3 sequence is CASSLGIGELFF. The DNA for the CDR3 is TGTGCCAGCAGCTTAGGGATAGGGGAGCTGTTTTTT.

This clonotype appeared once. A read error may produce the germline difference seen at one junction end. The V gene is TRBV20-1, the J gene TRBJ2-2, with 9 positions matching TRBD1. CDR1 is DFQATT, CDR2 SNEGSKA, per germline (reference sequence). The CDR3 contains 13 residues. The CDR3: CSSGDRDTGGLFF. CDR3 DNA: TGCAGTTCCGGGGACAGGGACACCGGGGGGCTGTTTTTT.

The chain couples TRBV9 to TRBJ2-5; D might be TRBD1 (6 bases). TRBJ2-1 explains the end of the DNA better; the J call may be wrong. The germline V gene encodes CDR1 SGDLS and CDR2 YYNGEE. This CDR3 spans 14 amino acids. The CDR3: CASSAGTQQWEQFF. CDR3 DNA sequence: TGTGCCAGCAGCGCCGGGACACAACAATGGGAGCAGTTCTTC.

CDR3: CASSLSIGSGEGPQHF. CDR3 nucleotides: TGTGCCAGCAGTTTATCCATTGGGTCAGGCGAAGGGCCCCAGCATTTT. The chain has TRBV28 and TRBJ1-5; no reliable D call. Germline CDR1 reads MDHEN; CDR2 reads SYDVKM. This CDR3 spans 16 amino acids. Trimming removed 1 base from V and 9 bases from J, with 19 bases in between.

This clonotype is a singleton in its sample. This likely comes from a read error, as the CDR3 has no conserved phenylalanine or tryptophan at its end. Here the CDR3 reads CASIYMETQYL. The CDR3 DNA reads as TGTGCCAGCATTTACATGGAGACCCAGTACCTC. V is TRBV27 and J is TRBJ2-5; D gene unclear. The germline V gene has CDR1 MNHEY and CDR2 SMNVEV (reference sequence). Trimming left V 7 bases short and J 5 bases short, with 8 bases between. The CDR3 spans 11 residues.

This clonotype was counted between two and nine times. V is TRBV5-1 and J is TRBJ1-2; 9 bases fit TRBD1. Per the germline V gene, CDR1 is SGHRS and CDR2 is YFSETQ. Trimming removed 4 bases from V and 6 bases from J; junction bases left unmatched: 16. The length of the CDR3 is 17 residues. The CDR3 loop reads CASSEDRDRAGRNGYTF. CDR3 nucleotides: TGCGCCAGCAGCGAGGACCGGGACAGGGCCGGGAGGAATGGCTACACCTTC.

The genes are TRBV9 and TRBJ2-1, with D maybe TRBD2 (5 bases). CDR3 size: 14 residues. The germline V gene has CDR1 SGDLS and CDR2 YYNGEE. Trimming stripped 2 bases from V and 2 bases from J, with 8 bases between. CDR3: CASSVTGTYNEQFF. Here the CDR3 DNA reads TGTGCCAGCAGCGTTACCGGGACCTACAATGAGCAGTTCTTC.

In this sample, this clonotype turned up a few times. The gene calls are TRBV27 and TRBJ2-5, with 9 bases lining up with TRBD2. This CDR3 has 14 amino acids. Germline loops: CDR1 MNHEY, CDR2 SMNVEV (reference sequence). The V and J ends lost 4 bases and 3 bases, in that order; junction bases with no gene match: 3. The CDR3 DNA is TGTGCCAGCAGTTGGGCTAGCGGGGAAGAGACCCAGTACTTC. Protein product: CASSWASGEETQYF.